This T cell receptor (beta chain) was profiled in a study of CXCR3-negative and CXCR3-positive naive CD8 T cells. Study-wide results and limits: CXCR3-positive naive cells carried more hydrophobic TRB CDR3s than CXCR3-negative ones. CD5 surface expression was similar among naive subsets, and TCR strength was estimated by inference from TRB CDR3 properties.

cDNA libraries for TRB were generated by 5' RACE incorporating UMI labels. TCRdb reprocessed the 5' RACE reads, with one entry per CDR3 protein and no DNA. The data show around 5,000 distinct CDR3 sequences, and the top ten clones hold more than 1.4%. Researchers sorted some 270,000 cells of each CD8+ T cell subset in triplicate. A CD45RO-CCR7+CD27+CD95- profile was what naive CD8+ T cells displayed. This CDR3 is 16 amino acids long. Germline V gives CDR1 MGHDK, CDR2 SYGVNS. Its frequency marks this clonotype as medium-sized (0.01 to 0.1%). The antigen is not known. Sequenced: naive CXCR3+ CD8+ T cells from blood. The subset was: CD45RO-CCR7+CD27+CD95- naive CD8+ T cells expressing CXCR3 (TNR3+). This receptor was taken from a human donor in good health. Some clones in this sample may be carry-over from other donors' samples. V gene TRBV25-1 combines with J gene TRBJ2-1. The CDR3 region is CASSDDPGSSYNEQFF.